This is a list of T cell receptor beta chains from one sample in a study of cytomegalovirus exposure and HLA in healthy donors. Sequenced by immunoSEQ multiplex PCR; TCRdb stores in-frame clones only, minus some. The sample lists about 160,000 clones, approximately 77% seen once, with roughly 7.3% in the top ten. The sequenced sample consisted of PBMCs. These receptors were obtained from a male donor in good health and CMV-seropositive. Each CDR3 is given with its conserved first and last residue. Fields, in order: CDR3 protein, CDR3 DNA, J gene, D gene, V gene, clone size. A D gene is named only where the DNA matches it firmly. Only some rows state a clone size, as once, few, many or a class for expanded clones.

CASSPAGHQETQYF,TGTGCCAGCAGCCCAGCGGGCCACCAAGAGACCCAGTACTTC,TRBJ2-5,NA,TRBV7-2,NA
CASSERGTDTQYF,TGTGCCAGCAGTGAGCGGGGCACAGATACGCAGTATTTT,TRBJ2-3,NA,TRBV6-4,few
CASSLLLTDTQYF,TGTGCCAGCAGTTTACTTTTAACAGATACGCAGTATTTT,TRBJ2-3,NA,TRBV9,NA
CASSVGGREAFF,TGTGCCAGCAGTGTGGGAGGCCGTGAAGCTTTCTTT,TRBJ1-1,NA,TRBV6-1,NA
CASSLAGMNTEAFF,TGTGCCAGCAGCTTAGCAGGCATGAACACTGAAGCTTTCTTT,TRBJ1-1,NA,TRBV13,few
CASSQEAVNTEAFF,TGCGCCAGCAGCCAAGAGGCGGTGAACACTGAAGCTTTCTTT,TRBJ1-1,NA,TRBV4-1,few
CASSRTGFEQYF,TGTGCCAGTAGCCGGACAGGGTTCGAGCAGTACTTC,TRBJ2-7,TRBD1,TRBV19,NA
CASSETGLAKNIQYF,TGTGCCAGCAGTGAAACAGGTCTAGCCAAAAACATTCAGTACTTC,TRBJ2-4,NA,TRBV25-1,NA
CASSLEAGSYTEAFF,TGTGCCAGCAGCTTAGAGGCAGGGTCGTACACTGAAGCTTTCTTT,TRBJ1-1,NA,TRBV7-8,NA
CASSGQPGTGDQPQHF,TGTGCCAGTAGTGGCCAGCCCGGGACAGGGGATCAGCCCCAGCATTTT,TRBJ1-5,TRBD1,TRBV19,NA
CASSEEQGLEQFF,TGTGCCAGCAGTGAAGAGCAGGGCCTTGAGCAGTTCTTC,TRBJ2-1,NA,TRBV2,NA
CAISESGGTEAFF,TGTGCCATCAGCGAGAGTGGCGGTACTGAAGCTTTCTTT,TRBJ1-1,NA,TRBV10-3,few
CASSPQGLAGSSPYEQYF,TGTGCCAGCTCACCGCAGGGACTAGCGGGGTCATCTCCCTACGAGCAGTACTTC,TRBJ2-7,TRBD2,TRBV18,NA
CASSEGTANGYTF,TGTGCCAGCAGTGAGGGGACAGCTAATGGCTACACCTTC,TRBJ1-2,TRBD1,TRBV2,NA
CASSFGQDFYGYTF,TGTGCCAGCAGTTTCGGACAGGATTTCTATGGCTACACCTTC,TRBJ1-2,TRBD1,TRBV6-5,NA
CASSTRTGGNEQFF,TGTGCCAGCAGCACGCGTACAGGGGGCAATGAGCAGTTCTTC,TRBJ2-1,TRBD1,TRBV7-8,NA
CASSYHRAHEQFF,TGTGCCAGCAGCTACCACAGGGCCCATGAGCAGTTCTTC,TRBJ2-1,NA,TRBV7-9,NA
CASSPLSGGNTGELFF,TGTGCCAGCAGCCCGCTTAGCGGGGGGAACACCGGGGAGCTGTTTTTT,TRBJ2-2,TRBD2,TRBV11-3,NA
CASSVSLASTDTQYF,TGTGCCAGCAGTGTGTCGCTAGCGAGCACAGATACGCAGTATTTT,TRBJ2-3,NA,TRBV2,NA
CASSSPMRRSTEAFF,TGTGCCAGCAGTTCCCCGATGAGGAGGAGCACTGAAGCTTTCTTT,TRBJ1-1,NA,TRBV27,NA
CASSVEGAFPDTQYF,TGTGCCAGCAGCGTCGAAGGGGCGTTTCCAGATACGCAGTATTTT,TRBJ2-3,NA,TRBV9,NA
CASSQGGLHQETQYF,TGCGCCAGCAGCCAAGGAGGACTACACCAAGAGACCCAGTACTTC,TRBJ2-5,NA,TRBV4-3,NA
CASSPEASTDTQYF,TGTGCCAGCAGCCCCGAAGCGTCGACAGATACGCAGTATTTT,TRBJ2-3,NA,TRBV2,few
CASSFGTGSSYNEQFF,TGCGCCAGCAGCTTCGGCACAGGGTCCTCCTACAATGAGCAGTTCTTC,TRBJ2-1,NA,TRBV5-1,NA
CASGPWTGGGYNEQFF,TGTGCCAGCGGTCCTTGGACGGGGGGCGGCTACAATGAGCAGTTCTTC,TRBJ2-1,NA,TRBV6-6,NA
CASSVPTGPTEAFF,TGCGCCAGCAGCGTTCCGACAGGGCCCACTGAAGCTTTCTTT,TRBJ1-1,TRBD1,TRBV4-1,NA
CATQASSYNSPLHF,TGTGCCACCCAGGCGAGCTCCTATAATTCACCCCTCCACTTT,TRBJ1-6,NA,TRBV6-1,few
CAWAGSTDTQYF,TGTGCCTGGGCAGGGAGCACAGATACGCAGTATTTT,TRBJ2-3,NA,TRBV30,NA
CASSPTGLTGELFF,TGTGCCAGCAGCCCGACAGGCCTCACCGGGGAGCTGTTTTTT,TRBJ2-2,NA,TRBV5-5,NA
CASSLTSSPSNYGYTF,TGTGCCAGCAGCTTAACCTCGAGCCCTTCTAACTATGGCTACACCTTC,TRBJ1-2,NA,TRBV7-3,once
CASSTPGQGASQPQHF,TGCGCCAGCAGCACGCCGGGACAGGGGGCCTCTCAGCCCCAGCATTTT,TRBJ1-5,TRBD1,TRBV10-2,few
CASSSRFGVAISEQFF,TGTGCCAGCAGTTCCCGCTTTGGAGTGGCGATCAGTGAGCAGTTCTTC,TRBJ2-1,NA,TRBV27,NA
CASSLNLVGGRGTEAFF,TGTGCCAGCAGTCTTAATCTTGTCGGGGGGCGCGGCACTGAAGCTTTCTTT,TRBJ1-1,NA,TRBV4-2,NA
CASSLGLAGGADTQYF,TGCGCCAGCAGCTTGGGACTAGCGGGGGGCGCAGATACGCAGTATTTT,TRBJ2-3,TRBD2,TRBV5-1,NA
CASMGQGNTEAFF,TGTGCCAGCATGGGACAGGGGAACACTGAAGCTTTCTTT,TRBJ1-1,TRBD1,TRBV2,NA
CASSEWTGGSTDTQYF,TGCGCCAGCAGCGAATGGACAGGGGGTAGCACAGATACGCAGTATTTT,TRBJ2-3,TRBD1,TRBV4-3,NA
CASSQDTGKDTQYF,TGCGCCAGCAGCCAAGATACAGGGAAAGATACGCAGTATTTT,TRBJ2-3,NA,TRBV4-1,few
CASRGAGGRGEQFF,TGCGCCTCGAGGGGAGCGGGGGGGCGGGGGGAGCAGTTCTTC,TRBJ2-1,TRBD2,TRBV4-1,NA
CASSLQGAFIDEQFF,TGCGCCAGCAGCTTGCAGGGGGCGTTCATCGATGAGCAGTTCTTC,TRBJ2-1,TRBD1,TRBV5-1,NA
CASSPTLWDRVYSNQPQHF,TGTGCCAGTAGTCCAACCTTATGGGACAGGGTATATAGCAATCAGCCCCAGCATTTT,TRBJ1-5,TRBD1,TRBV19,few
CASSSPSGNEQFF,TGCGCCAGCAGCTCTCCAAGCGGGAATGAGCAGTTCTTC,TRBJ2-1,NA,TRBV5-1,NA
CASSSQGSPPDTQYF,TGCGCCAGCAGCTCCCAGGGGAGCCCCCCAGATACGCAGTATTTT,TRBJ2-3,NA,TRBV5-1,NA